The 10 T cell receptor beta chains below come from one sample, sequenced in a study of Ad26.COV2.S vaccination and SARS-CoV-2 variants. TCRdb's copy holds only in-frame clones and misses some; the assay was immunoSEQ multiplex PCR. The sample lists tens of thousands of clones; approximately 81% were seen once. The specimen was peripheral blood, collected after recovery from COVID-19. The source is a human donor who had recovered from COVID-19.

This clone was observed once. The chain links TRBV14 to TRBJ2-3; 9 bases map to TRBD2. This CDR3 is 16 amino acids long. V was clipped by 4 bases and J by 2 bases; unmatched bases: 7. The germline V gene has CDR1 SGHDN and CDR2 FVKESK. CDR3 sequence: CASSPRTSAYTDTQYF. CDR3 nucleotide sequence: TGTGCCAGCAGCCCACGGACTAGCGCGTACACAGATACGCAGTATTTT.

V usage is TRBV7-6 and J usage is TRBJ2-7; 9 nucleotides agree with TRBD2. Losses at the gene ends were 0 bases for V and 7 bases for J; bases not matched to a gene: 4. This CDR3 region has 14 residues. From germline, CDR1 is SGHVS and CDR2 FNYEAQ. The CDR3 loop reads CASSLALAGYEQYF. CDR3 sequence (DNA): TGTGCCAGCAGCTTAGCACTAGCGGGCTATGAGCAGTACTTC.

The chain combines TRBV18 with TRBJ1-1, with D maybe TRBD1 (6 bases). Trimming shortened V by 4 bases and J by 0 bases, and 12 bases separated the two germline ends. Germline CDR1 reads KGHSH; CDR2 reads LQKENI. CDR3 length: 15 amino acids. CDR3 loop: CASSQDSFMNTEAFF. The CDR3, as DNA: TGTGCCAGCTCACAGGACAGTTTCATGAACACTGAAGCTTTCTTT.

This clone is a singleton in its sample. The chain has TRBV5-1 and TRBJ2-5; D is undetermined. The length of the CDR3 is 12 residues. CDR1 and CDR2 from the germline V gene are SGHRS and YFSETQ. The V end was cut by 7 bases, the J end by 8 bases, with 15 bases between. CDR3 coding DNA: TGCGCCAGCTCGTCTACAGCGCCTACCCAGTACTTC. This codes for CASSSTAPTQYF.

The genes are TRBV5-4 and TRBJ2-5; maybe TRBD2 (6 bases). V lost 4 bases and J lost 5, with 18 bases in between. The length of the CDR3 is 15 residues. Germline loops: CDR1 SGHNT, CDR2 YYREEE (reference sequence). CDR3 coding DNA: TGTGCCAGCAGCCCCTTTGGGGGGTTGATCGAGACCCAGTACTTC. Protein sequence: CASSPFGGLIETQYF.

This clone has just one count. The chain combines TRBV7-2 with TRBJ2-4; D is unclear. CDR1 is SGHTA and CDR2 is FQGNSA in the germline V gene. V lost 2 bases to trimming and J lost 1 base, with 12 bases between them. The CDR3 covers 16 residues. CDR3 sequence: CASSLMLGMAKNIQYF. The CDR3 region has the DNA TGTGCCAGCAGCTTAATGTTGGGTATGGCCAAAAACATTCAGTACTTC.

The DNA for the CDR3 is TGTGCCAGCAGTCGGGGGACGGTGAGGACCGGGGAGCTGTTTTTT. It is translated as CASSRGTVRTGELFF. J is TRBJ2-2 and V is TRBV28; D may be TRBD2 (6 bases). V was shortened by 5 bases and J by 5 bases, with 15 bases between the two germline ends. Germline CDR1 MDHEN, CDR2 SYDVKM. The CDR3 length is 15 residues. The variable domain in full, with the rest retrieved from reference TRBV28 and TRBJ2-2, is DVKVTQSSRYLVKRTGEKVFLECVQDMDHENMFWYRQDPGLGLRLIYFSYDVKMKEKGDIPEGYSVSREKKERFSLILESASTNQTSMYLCASSRGTVRTGELFFGEGSRLTVL.

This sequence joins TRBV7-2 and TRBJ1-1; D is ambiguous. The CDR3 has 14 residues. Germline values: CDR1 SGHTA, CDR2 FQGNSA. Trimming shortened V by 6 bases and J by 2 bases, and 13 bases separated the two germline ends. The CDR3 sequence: CASSKGSLNTEAFF. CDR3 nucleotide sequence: TGTGCCAGCAGTAAGGGTAGTCTCAACACTGAAGCTTTCTTT.

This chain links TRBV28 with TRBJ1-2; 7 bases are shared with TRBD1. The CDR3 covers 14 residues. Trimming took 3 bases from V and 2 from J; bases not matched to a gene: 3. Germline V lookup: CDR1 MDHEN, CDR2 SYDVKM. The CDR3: CASSLDRLNYGYTF. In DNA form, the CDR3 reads TGTGCCAGCAGTTTGGACAGGTTGAACTATGGCTACACCTTC.

CDR3 DNA: TGTGCCAGCTCACCCCTGGAGGGGAACTTGGGGACCGGGGAGCTGTTTTTT. Protein: CASSPLEGNLGTGELFF. J is TRBJ2-2 and V is TRBV18, with TRBD2 as a possible D gene (6 bases). The CDR3 is 17 amino acids. Germline V gives CDR1 KGHSH, CDR2 LQKENI. Trimming took 3 bases from V and 5 from J, leaving 19 bases between them.